This T cell receptor beta chain is drawn from a study of blood T cell repertoires in COVID-19. The overall study: Researchers got acute and convalescent COVID-19 samples from the United States, Italy and Spain.

V was shortened by 2 bases and J by 1 base, with 14 bases between the two germline ends. Germline V gene sequence: CDR1 SGHVS, CDR2 FQNEAQ. CDR3 length: 16 residues. In the study's own analysis: Scientists estimated how many nucleated cells there were by amplifying reference gene primers. Clones were sequenced by immunoSEQ multiplex PCR, and TCRdb holds only the in-frame ones, with some missing. That table gives V, J and clone size, and the DNA gave D and trimming. Counted here are 300,000 to 350,000 clones, around 90% occurring once; the ten biggest clones make up approximately 2.2%. This clonotype was sampled from a man younger than 35 with active or convalescent COVID-19. J is TRBJ2-5 and V is TRBV7-8, with D possibly TRBD1 on 6 matching bases. The material sequenced was peripheral blood. The CDR3 DNA is TGTGCCAGCAGCTTACAACAGGGACCCGTCCAAGAGACCCAGTACTTC. Translating gives CASSLQQGPVQETQYF.